This is a list of T cell receptor beta chains from one sample in a study of cytomegalovirus exposure and HLA in healthy donors. This table comes from immunoSEQ multiplex PCR, and its TCRdb copy is limited to in-frame clones, with some not included. The table includes about 130,000 clones, about 9.1% detected once. The specimen sequenced was PBMCs. All receptors derive from a woman between 40 and 50 years old in good health and CMV-seropositive. CDR3s leave out the opening cysteine and the closing phenylalanine or tryptophan. A D gene is named only where the DNA matches it firmly. Size is stated for part of the rows, as once, few or many counts, or as a class when the clone is expanded.

J gene: TRBJ2-1
D gene: .
clone size: .
V gene: TRBV6-5
CDR3 protein: ASRRADSYNEQF

J gene: TRBJ1-2
D gene: .
clone size: .
V gene: TRBV5-8
CDR3 protein: ASTSGEYYGYT

J gene: TRBJ1-4
D gene: .
clone size: once
V gene: TRBV18
CDR3 protein: ASSPDLGSQSTNEKLF

J gene: TRBJ1-5
D gene: .
clone size: .
V gene: TRBV5-6
CDR3 protein: ASSLGRRGHQPQH

J gene: TRBJ2-1
D gene: TRBD1
clone size: few
V gene: TRBV11-3
CDR3 protein: ASSPPSGTGEF

J gene: TRBJ2-3
D gene: TRBD2
clone size: few
V gene: TRBV4-1
CDR3 protein: ASSQGSGEFTDTQY

J gene: TRBJ1-1
D gene: .
clone size: few
V gene: TRBV6-1
CDR3 protein: ASRTGGWNTEAF

J gene: TRBJ2-1
D gene: .
clone size: .
V gene: TRBV29-1
CDR3 protein: SVETGTSFYNEQF

J gene: TRBJ2-2
D gene: TRBD2
clone size: few
V gene: TRBV2
CDR3 protein: ASSGSTSGANTGELF

J gene: TRBJ1-1
D gene: TRBD1
clone size: few
V gene: TRBV19
CDR3 protein: ASSTLGQGTSEAF

J gene: TRBJ1-1
D gene: .
clone size: few
V gene: TRBV10-3
CDR3 protein: AINPTGFGTEAF

J gene: TRBJ1-3
D gene: .
clone size: few
V gene: TRBV5-8
CDR3 protein: ASSLEGTLSGNTIY

J gene: TRBJ2-5
D gene: TRBD2
clone size: .
V gene: TRBV5-4
CDR3 protein: ASSLLLAGGLETQY

J gene: TRBJ2-5
D gene: .
clone size: few
V gene: TRBV27
CDR3 protein: ASSYTSGRETQY

J gene: .
D gene: .
clone size: .
V gene: TRBV6-5
CDR3 protein: ASRYRDNLRNEQY

J gene: TRBJ1-2
D gene: .
clone size: few
V gene: TRBV29-1
CDR3 protein: SVLQGNYGYT

J gene: TRBJ2-4
D gene: TRBD1
clone size: .
V gene: TRBV6-5
CDR3 protein: ASSPPGGRNIQY

J gene: TRBJ2-1
D gene: TRBD2
clone size: .
V gene: TRBV9
CDR3 protein: ASSAGLAGDNEQF

J gene: TRBJ2-5
D gene: TRBD2
clone size: .
V gene: TRBV2
CDR3 protein: ASSWTSSPETQY

J gene: TRBJ1-5
D gene: .
clone size: few
V gene: TRBV4-1
CDR3 protein: ASSQDLGVPQPQH

J gene: TRBJ2-3
D gene: .
clone size: .
V gene: TRBV7-2
CDR3 protein: ASSSPIMGRGDTQY

J gene: TRBJ2-1
D gene: TRBD1
clone size: few
V gene: TRBV4-1
CDR3 protein: ASSQDVDRGTEQF

J gene: TRBJ2-1
D gene: TRBD2
clone size: .
V gene: TRBV29-1
CDR3 protein: SVATSGVEGEQF

J gene: TRBJ1-1
D gene: .
clone size: many
V gene: TRBV4-3
CDR3 protein: ASSPTPVLGGTEAF

J gene: TRBJ1-6
D gene: .
clone size: few
V gene: TRBV27
CDR3 protein: ASSFTGRSPLH

J gene: TRBJ2-2
D gene: TRBD1
clone size: .
V gene: TRBV6-5
CDR3 protein: ASRRAGGHGGELF

J gene: TRBJ1-1
D gene: TRBD1
clone size: few
V gene: TRBV27
CDR3 protein: ASSPPEQGVRTAF

J gene: TRBJ2-5
D gene: TRBD1
clone size: .
V gene: TRBV11-3
CDR3 protein: ASSFGTGRVETQY

J gene: TRBJ2-1
D gene: .
clone size: .
V gene: TRBV6-6
CDR3 protein: ASSYGDTHREQF

J gene: TRBJ1-2
D gene: .
clone size: few
V gene: TRBV7-2
CDR3 protein: ASSLGVLSNYGYT

J gene: TRBJ1-5
D gene: .
clone size: few
V gene: TRBV6-1
CDR3 protein: ASSEVYGNDQPQH

J gene: TRBJ1-1
D gene: .
clone size: .
V gene: TRBV27
CDR3 protein: ASSLRAGGTEAF

J gene: TRBJ2-5
D gene: .
clone size: .
V gene: TRBV6-5
CDR3 protein: ASSYSRTGETQY

J gene: TRBJ2-1
D gene: TRBD1
clone size: .
V gene: TRBV11-2
CDR3 protein: ASSPPGTGGAEQF

J gene: TRBJ2-5
D gene: .
clone size: .
V gene: TRBV19
CDR3 protein: ASSDDRGDAQY

J gene: TRBJ1-1
D gene: TRBD1
clone size: .
V gene: TRBV6-5
CDR3 protein: ASGQGAEAF

J gene: TRBJ2-3
D gene: TRBD1
clone size: few
V gene: TRBV7-3
CDR3 protein: ASSRQGGTDTQY

J gene: TRBJ1-6
D gene: TRBD1
clone size: .
V gene: TRBV9
CDR3 protein: ASSETGDGSPLH

J gene: TRBJ1-1
D gene: .
clone size: few
V gene: TRBV12-5
CDR3 protein: ASGGRGTEAF

J gene: TRBJ1-5
D gene: .
clone size: .
V gene: TRBV7-9
CDR3 protein: ASSPLSPNQPQH

J gene: TRBJ1-5
D gene: .
clone size: .
V gene: TRBV2
CDR3 protein: ASTQGLQPQH

J gene: TRBJ1-6
D gene: TRBD1
clone size: .
V gene: TRBV15
CDR3 protein: ATSREDRGDSPLH

J gene: TRBJ2-3
D gene: .
clone size: .
V gene: TRBV4-2
CDR3 protein: ASSQDGDFTDTQY

J gene: TRBJ2-2
D gene: .
clone size: .
V gene: TRBV6-5
CDR3 protein: ASRIQGPGELF

J gene: TRBJ2-7
D gene: .
clone size: few
V gene: TRBV27
CDR3 protein: ASRRPGLYEQY

J gene: TRBJ1-1
D gene: .
clone size: .
V gene: TRBV2
CDR3 protein: ASSRPTGDTEAF

J gene: TRBJ1-1
D gene: .
clone size: once
V gene: TRBV4-3
CDR3 protein: ASSQGRRGTEAF

J gene: TRBJ1-1
D gene: .
clone size: .
V gene: TRBV5-1
CDR3 protein: ASSQGSRDTEAF

J gene: TRBJ1-2
D gene: .
clone size: .
V gene: TRBV19
CDR3 protein: ASSITLAGLYGYT

J gene: TRBJ1-1
D gene: .
clone size: .
V gene: TRBV7-8
CDR3 protein: ASSLVQSMNTEAF

J gene: TRBJ1-1
D gene: TRBD1
clone size: .
V gene: TRBV19
CDR3 protein: ASGRSDRGTLETEAF

J gene: TRBJ2-2
D gene: .
clone size: .
V gene: TRBV5-1
CDR3 protein: ASSTGQNTGELF

J gene: TRBJ2-5
D gene: TRBD2
clone size: few
V gene: TRBV5-4
CDR3 protein: ASSLLIAGGQETQY

J gene: TRBJ1-3
D gene: TRBD1
clone size: .
V gene: TRBV2
CDR3 protein: ASSSQGAGNTIY

J gene: TRBJ1-2
D gene: .
clone size: .
V gene: TRBV5-6
CDR3 protein: ASSLDILSHDYGYT